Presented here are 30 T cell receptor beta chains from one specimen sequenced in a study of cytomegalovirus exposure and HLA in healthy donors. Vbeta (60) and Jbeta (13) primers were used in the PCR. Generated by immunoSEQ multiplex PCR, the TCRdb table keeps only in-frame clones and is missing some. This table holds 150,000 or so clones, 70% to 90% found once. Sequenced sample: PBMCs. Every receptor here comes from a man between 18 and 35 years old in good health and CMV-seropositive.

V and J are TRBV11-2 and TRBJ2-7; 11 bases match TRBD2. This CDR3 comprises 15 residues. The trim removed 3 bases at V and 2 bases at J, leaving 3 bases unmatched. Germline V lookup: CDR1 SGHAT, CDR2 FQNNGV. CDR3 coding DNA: TGTGCCAGCAGCTTTTTTAGCGGGGGGGCCTACGAGCAGTACTTC. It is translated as CASSFFSGGAYEQYF.

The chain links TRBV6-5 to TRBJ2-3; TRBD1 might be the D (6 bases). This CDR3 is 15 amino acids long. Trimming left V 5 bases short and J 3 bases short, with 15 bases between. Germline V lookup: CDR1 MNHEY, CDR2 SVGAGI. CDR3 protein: CASSTTGLGTDTQYF. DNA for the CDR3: TGTGCCAGCAGTACAACAGGGCTCGGAACAGATACGCAGTATTTT.

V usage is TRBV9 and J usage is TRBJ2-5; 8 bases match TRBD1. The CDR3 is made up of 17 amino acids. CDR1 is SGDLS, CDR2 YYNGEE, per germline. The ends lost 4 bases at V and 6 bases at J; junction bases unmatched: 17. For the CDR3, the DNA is TGTGCCAGCAGCCCAACAGAGTCAGGGGGCTACAGGAAGACCCAGTACTTC. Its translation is CASSPTESGGYRKTQYF.

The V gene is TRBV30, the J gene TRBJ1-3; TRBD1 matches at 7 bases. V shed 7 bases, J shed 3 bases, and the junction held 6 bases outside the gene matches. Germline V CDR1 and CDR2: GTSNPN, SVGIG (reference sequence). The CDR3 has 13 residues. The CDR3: CALNPGGGNTIYF. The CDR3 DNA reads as TGTGCCTTGAACCCAGGGGGTGGAAACACCATATATTTT.

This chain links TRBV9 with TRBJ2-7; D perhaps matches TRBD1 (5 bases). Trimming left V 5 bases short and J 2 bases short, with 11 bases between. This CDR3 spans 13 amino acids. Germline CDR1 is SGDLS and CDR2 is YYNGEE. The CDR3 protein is CASSGHPTYEQYF. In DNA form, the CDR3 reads TGTGCCAGCAGTGGACACCCGACCTACGAGCAGTACTTC.

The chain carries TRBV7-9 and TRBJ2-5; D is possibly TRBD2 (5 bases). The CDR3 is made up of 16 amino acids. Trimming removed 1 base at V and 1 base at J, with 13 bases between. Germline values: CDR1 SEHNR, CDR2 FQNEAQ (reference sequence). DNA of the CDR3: TGTGCCAGCAGCTTAGAGGAGGCGGTGGGCCAAGAGACCCAGTACTTC. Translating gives CASSLEEAVGQETQYF.

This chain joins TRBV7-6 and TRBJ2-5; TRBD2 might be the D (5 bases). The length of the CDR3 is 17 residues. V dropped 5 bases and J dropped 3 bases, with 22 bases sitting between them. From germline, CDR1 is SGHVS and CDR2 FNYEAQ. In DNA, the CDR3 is TGTGCCAGCAGCCCTTTGATTGAGGTTGGACTGGAAGAGACCCAGTACTTC. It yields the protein CASSPLIEVGLEETQYF.

The CDR3 reads CASSSHSYNEQFF. The CDR3 bases are TGTGCCAGCAGTTCGCATAGTTACAATGAGCAGTTCTTC. V is TRBV28 and J is TRBJ2-1; D is unclear. This CDR3 contains 13 residues. Germline-derived CDR1 and CDR2 are MDHEN and SYDVKM. V dropped 4 bases and J dropped 4 bases, with 8 bases sitting between them.

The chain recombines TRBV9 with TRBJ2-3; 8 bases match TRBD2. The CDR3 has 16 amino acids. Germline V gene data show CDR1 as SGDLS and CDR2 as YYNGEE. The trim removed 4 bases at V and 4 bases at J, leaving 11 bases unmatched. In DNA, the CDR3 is TGTGCCAGCAGCCCAGGACTAAGCGGGGGCCCAGATACGCAGTATTTT. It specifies CASSPGLSGGPDTQYF.

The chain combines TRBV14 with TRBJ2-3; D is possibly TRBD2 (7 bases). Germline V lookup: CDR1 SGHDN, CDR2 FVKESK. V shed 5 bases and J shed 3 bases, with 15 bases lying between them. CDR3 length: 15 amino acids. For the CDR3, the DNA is TGTGCCAGCAGCTCCGACGGGGGGCCGACAGATACGCAGTATTTT. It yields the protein CASSSDGGPTDTQYF.

CDR3 sequence reads: CASSFGGSSGNTIYF. The CDR3 nucleotides are TGTGCCAGCAGCTTTGGCGGGAGCTCTGGAAACACCATATATTTT. This chain connects TRBV13 to TRBJ1-3, with unresolved D. V lost 3 bases, J lost 0 bases, and 9 bases lay in between. Germline lookup yields CDR1 PRHDT and CDR2 FYEKMQ (reference sequence). This CDR3 has 15 amino acids.

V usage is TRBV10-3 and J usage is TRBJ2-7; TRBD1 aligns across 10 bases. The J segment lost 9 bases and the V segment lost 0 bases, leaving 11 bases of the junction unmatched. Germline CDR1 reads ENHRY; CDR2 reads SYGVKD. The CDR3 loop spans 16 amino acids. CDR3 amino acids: CAISESPGQGTLWQYF. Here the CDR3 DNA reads TGTGCCATCAGTGAGTCGCCGGGACAGGGGACCCTTTGGCAGTACTTC.

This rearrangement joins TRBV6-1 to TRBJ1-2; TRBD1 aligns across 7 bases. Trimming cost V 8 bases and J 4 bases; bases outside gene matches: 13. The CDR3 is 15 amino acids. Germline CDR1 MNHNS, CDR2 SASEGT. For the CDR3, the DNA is TGTGCCAGCTACCATCCAAGACAGGGCGGCTATGGCTACACCTTC. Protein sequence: CASYHPRQGGYGYTF.

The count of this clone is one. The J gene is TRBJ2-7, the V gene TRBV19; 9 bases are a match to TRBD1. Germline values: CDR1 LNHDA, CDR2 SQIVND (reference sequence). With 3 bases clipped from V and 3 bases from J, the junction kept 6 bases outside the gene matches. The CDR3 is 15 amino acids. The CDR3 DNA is TGTGCCAGTAGTATGGGACAGGGTAACAGCTACGAGCAGTACTTC. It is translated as CASSMGQGNSYEQYF.

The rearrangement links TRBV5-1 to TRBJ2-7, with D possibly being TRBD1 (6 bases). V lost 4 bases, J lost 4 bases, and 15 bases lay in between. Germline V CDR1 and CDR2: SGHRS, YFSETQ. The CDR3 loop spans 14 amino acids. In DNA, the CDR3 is TGCGCCAGCAGCCGGGACACTTGGGCTTACGAGCAGTACTTC. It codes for CASSRDTWAYEQYF.

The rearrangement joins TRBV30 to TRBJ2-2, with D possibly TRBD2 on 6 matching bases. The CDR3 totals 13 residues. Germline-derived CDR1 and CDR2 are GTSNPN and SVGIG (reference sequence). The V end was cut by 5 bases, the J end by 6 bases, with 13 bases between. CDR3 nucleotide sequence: TGTGCCTGGCCAGGAGGGGCCTCCGGGGAGCTGTTTTTT. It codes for CAWPGGASGELFF. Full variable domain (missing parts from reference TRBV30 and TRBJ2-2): SQTIHQWPATLVQPVGSPLSLECTVEGTSNPNLYWYRQAAGRGLQLLFYSVGIGQISSEVPQNLSASRPQDRQFILSSKKLLLSDSGFYLCAWPGGASGELFFGEGSRLTVL.

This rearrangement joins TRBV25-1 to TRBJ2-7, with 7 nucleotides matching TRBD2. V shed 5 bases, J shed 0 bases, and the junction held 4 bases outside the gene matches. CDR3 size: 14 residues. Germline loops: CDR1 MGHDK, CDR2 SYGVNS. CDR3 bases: TGTGCCAGCAGTCCGCGGGGGAGCTCCTACGAGCAGTACTTC. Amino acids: CASSPRGSSYEQYF.

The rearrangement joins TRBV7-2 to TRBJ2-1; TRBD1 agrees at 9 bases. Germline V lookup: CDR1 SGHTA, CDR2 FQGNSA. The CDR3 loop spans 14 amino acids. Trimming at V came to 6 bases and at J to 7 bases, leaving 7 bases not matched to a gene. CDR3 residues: CASRNRGPGNEQFF. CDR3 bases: TGTGCCAGCAGAAACAGGGGGCCGGGGAATGAGCAGTTCTTC.

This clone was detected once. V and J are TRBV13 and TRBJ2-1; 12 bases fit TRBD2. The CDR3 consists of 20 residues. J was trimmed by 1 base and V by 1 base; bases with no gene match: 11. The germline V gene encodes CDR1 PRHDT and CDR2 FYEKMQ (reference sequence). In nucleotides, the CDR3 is TGTGCCAGCAGCTTAGCAGCTAGCGGGGGGGGGTTGGGATCCTACAATGAGCAGTTCTTC. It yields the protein CASSLAASGGGLGSYNEQFF.

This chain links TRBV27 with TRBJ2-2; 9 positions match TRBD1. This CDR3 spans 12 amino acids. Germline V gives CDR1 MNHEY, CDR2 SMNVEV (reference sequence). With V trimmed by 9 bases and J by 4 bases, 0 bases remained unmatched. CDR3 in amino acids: CARTGGTGELFF. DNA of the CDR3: TGTGCCAGGACAGGGGGCACCGGGGAGCTGTTTTTT.

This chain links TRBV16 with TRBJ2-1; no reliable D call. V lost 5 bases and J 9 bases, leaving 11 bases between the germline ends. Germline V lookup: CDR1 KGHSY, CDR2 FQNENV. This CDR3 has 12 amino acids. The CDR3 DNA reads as TGTGCCAGCAGCATACAATCTCGTGAGCAGTTCTTC. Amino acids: CASSIQSREQFF.

CDR3 DNA sequence: TGTGCCAGCAGTGAAGCGACGGTACAGTCACCCCTCCACTTT. It is translated as CASSEATVQSPLHF. J is TRBJ1-6 and V is TRBV2; D remains ambiguous. The CDR3 is 14 residues long. In germline, CDR1 is SNHLY, CDR2 FYNNEI. V was pared by 0 bases and J by 10 bases, with 10 bases between.

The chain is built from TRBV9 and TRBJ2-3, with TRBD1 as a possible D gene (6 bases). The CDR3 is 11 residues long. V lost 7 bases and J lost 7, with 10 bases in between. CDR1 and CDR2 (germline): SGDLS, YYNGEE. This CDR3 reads CASDRGNTQYF. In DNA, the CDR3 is TGTGCCAGCGATAGGGGGAATACGCAGTATTTT.

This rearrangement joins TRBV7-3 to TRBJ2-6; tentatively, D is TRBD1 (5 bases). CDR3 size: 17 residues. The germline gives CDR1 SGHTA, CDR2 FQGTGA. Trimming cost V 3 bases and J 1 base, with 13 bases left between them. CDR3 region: CASSLTALGSGANVLTF. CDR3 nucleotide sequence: TGTGCCAGCAGCTTGACAGCTCTCGGGTCTGGGGCCAACGTCCTGACTTTC.

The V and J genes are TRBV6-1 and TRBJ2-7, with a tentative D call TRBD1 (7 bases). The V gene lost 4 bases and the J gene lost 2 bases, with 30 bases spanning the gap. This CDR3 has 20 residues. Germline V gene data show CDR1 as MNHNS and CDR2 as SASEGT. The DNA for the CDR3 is TGTGCCAGCAGTGCGGACTGGCGATCCAGGGGGGCAGAGGGGCCCTACGAGCAGTACTTC. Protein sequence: CASSADWRSRGAEGPYEQYF.

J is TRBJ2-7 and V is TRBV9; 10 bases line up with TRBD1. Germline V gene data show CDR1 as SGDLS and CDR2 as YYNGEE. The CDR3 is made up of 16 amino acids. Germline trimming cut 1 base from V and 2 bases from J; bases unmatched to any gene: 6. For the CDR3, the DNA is TGTGCCAGCAGCGTAACCGGGACAGGGGTTCCCTACGAGCAGTACTTC. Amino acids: CASSVTGTGVPYEQYF.

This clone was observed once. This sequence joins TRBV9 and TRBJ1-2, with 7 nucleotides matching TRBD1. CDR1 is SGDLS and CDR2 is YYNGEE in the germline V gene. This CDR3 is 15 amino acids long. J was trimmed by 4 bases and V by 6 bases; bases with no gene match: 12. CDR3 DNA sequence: TGTGCCAGCATCCCCGGGACAGCGCTATTCTATGGCTACACCTTC. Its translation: CASIPGTALFYGYTF.

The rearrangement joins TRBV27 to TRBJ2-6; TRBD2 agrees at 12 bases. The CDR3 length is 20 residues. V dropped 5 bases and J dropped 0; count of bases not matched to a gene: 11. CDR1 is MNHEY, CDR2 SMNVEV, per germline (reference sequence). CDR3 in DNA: TGTGCCAGCAGTCTCACTGGACTAGCGGGACCTAGCTCTGGGGCCAACGTCCTGACTTTC. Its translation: CASSLTGLAGPSSGANVLTF.

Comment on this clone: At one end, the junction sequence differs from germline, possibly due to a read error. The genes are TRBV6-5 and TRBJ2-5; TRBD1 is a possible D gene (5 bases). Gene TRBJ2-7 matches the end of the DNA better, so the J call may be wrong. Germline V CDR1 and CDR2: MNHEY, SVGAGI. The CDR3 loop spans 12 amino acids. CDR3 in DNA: TGTGCCGGCAGTGGACACACCTACGAGCAGTACTTC. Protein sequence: CAGSGHTYEQYF.

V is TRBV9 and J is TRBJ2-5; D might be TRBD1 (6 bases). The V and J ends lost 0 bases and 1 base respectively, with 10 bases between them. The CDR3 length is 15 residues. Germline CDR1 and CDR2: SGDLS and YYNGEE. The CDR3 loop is CASSVEQGFQETQYF. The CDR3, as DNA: TGTGCCAGCAGCGTAGAACAGGGATTCCAAGAGACCCAGTACTTC.